The clone carrying this T cell receptor beta chain was found a few times. Its antigen is unidentified. Germline-derived CDR1 and CDR2 are SNHLY and FYNNEI. The CDR3 loop spans 13 amino acids. The V and J ends lost 8 bases and 1 base respectively, with 11 bases between them. All the people who gave samples were healthy bone marrow donors. The sample comes from a study of cytomegalovirus exposure and HLA in healthy donors. The PCR contained 60 Vbeta and 13 Jbeta primers. Some clones are missing from TCRdb's copy, which holds only in-frame ones; the method was immunoSEQ multiplex PCR. The sample lists about 140,000 clones, 70% to 80% occurring once. Study-level points and caveats: Analyses of presence/absence relied on an assumption of roughly uniform sequencing depth across donors. The analysis excluded some indistinguishable V segments, including TRBV6-2 and TRBV6-3.

This TCR came from a female donor in good health and CMV-seronegative. The sample taken for sequencing was PBMCs. The chain recombines TRBV2 with TRBJ1-1; a possible D gene is TRBD1 (6 bases). CDR3 bases: TGTGCCAGCCCTTCGGGACAGAACACTGAAGCTTTCTTT. Residues: CASPSGQNTEAFF. The full variable domain, in which reference TRBV2 and TRBJ1-1 provide the parts outside the CDR3, is EPEVTQTPSHQVTQMGQEVILRCVPISNHLYFYWYRQILGQKVEFLVSFYNNEISEKSEIFDDQFSVERPDGSNFTLKIRSTKLEDSAMYFCASPSGQNTEAFFGQGTRLTVV.